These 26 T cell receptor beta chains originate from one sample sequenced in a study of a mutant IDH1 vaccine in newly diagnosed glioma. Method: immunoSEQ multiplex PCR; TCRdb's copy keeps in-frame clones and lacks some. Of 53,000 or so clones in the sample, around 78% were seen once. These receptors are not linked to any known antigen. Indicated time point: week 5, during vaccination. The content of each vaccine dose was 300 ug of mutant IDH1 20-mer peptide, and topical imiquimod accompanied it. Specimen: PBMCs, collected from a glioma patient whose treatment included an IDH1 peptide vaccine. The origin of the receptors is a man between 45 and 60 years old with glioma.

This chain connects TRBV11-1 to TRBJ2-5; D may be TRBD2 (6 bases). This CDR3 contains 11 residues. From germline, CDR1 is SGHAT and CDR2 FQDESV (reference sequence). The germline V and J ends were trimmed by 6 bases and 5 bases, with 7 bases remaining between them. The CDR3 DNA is TGTGCCAGCAGGGCGGGGGAGACCCAGTACTTC. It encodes CASRAGETQYF.

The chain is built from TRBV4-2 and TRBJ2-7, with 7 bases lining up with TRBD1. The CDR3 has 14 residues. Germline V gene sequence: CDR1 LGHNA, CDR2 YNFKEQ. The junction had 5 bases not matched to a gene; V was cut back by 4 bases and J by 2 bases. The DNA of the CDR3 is TGTGCCAGCAGCCTAGCGACAGGGACCTACGAGCAGTACTTC. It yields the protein CASSLATGTYEQYF.

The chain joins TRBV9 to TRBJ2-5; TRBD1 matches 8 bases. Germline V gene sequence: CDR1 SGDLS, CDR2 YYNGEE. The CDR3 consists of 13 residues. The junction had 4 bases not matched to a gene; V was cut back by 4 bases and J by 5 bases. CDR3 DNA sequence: TGTGCCAGCAGCCTACGACAGGGGGAGACCCAGTACTTC. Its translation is CASSLRQGETQYF.

CDR3 in DNA: TGCAGCGTTTCGGCGGGGGTAGCAGATACGCAGTATTTT. Its protein is CSVSAGVADTQYF. This chain links TRBV29-1 with TRBJ2-3; 7 bases match TRBD2. The CDR3 sequence is 13 residues long. V shed 5 bases, J shed 4 bases, and the junction held 6 bases outside the gene matches. Per germline, CDR1 SQVTM and CDR2 ANQGSEA.

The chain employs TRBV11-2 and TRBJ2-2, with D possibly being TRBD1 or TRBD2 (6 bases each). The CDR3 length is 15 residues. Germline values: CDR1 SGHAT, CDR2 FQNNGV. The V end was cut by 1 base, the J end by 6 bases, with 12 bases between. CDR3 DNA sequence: TGTGCCAGCAGCTTAGCGGCAGGGGAGGCCGGGGAGCTGTTTTTT. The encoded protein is CASSLAAGEAGELFF. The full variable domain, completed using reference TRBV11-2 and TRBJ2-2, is EAGVAQSPRYKIIEKRQSVAFWCNPISGHATLYWYQQILGQGPKLLIQFQNNGVVDDSQLPKDRFSAERLKGVDSTLKIQPAKLEDSAVYLCASSLAAGEAGELFFGEGSRLTVL.

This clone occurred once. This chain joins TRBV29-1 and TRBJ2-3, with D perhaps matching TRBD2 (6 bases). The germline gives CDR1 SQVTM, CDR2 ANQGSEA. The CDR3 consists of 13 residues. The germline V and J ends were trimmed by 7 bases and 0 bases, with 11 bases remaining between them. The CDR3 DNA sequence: TGCAGCGAGAGCGGGCGGAGCACAGATACGCAGTATTTT. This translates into CSESGRSTDTQYF.

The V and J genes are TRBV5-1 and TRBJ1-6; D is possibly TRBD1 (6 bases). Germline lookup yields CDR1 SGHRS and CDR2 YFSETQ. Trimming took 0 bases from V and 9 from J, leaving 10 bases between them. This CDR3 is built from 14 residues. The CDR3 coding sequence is TGCGCCAGCAGCTTGGACAGGGTGGGTTCACCCCTCCACTTT. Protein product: CASSLDRVGSPLHF.

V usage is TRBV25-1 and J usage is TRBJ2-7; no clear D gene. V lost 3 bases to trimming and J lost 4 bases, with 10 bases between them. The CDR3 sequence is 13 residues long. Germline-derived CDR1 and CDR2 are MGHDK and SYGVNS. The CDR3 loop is CASSERHLYEQYF. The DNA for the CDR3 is TGTGCCAGCAGTGAGCGACATTTATACGAGCAGTACTTC.

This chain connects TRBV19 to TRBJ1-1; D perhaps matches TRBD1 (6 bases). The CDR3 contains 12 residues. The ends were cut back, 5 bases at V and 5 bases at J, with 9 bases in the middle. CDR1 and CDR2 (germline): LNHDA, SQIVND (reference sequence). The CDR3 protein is CASSFQGTEAFF. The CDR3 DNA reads TGTGCCAGTAGTTTTCAGGGGACTGAAGCTTTCTTT.

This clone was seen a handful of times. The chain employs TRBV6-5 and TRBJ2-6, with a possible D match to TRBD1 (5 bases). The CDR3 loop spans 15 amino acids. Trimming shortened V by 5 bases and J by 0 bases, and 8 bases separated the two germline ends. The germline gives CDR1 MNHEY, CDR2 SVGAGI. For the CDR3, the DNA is TGTGCCAGCAGTCTCGACAGCTCTGGGGCCAACGTCCTGACTTTC. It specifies CASSLDSSGANVLTF.

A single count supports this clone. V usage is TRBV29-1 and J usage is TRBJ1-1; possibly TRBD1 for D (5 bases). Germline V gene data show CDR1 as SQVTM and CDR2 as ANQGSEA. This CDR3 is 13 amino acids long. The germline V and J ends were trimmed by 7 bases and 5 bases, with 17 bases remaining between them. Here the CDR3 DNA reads TGCAGCGCCCGCAGGGAATGGGGGACTGAAGCTTTCTTT. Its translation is CSARREWGTEAFF. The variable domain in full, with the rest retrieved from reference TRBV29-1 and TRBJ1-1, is SAVISQKPSRDICQRGTSLTIQCQVDSQVTMMFWYRQQPGQSLTLIATANQGSEATYESGFVIDKFPISRPNLTFSTLTVSNMSPEDSSIYLCSARREWGTEAFFGQGTRLTVV.

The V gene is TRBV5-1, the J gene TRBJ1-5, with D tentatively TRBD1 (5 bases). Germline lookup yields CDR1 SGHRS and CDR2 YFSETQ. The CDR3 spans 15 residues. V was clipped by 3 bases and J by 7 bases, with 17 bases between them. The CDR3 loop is CASSSPIQGRQPQHF. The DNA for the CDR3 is TGCGCCAGCAGCTCCCCTATCCAGGGACGGCAGCCCCAGCATTTT.

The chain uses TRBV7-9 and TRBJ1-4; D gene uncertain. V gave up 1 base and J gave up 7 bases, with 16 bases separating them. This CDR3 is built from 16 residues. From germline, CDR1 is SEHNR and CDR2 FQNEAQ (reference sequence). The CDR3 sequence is CASSLGVAPGGEKLFF. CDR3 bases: TGTGCCAGCAGCTTAGGGGTCGCACCGGGCGGTGAAAAACTGTTTTTT.

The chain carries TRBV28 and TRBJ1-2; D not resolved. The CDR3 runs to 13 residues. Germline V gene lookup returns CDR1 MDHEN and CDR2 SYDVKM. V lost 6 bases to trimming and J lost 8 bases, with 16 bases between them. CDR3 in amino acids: CASSSTYLEGYTF. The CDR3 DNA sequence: TGTGCCAGCAGCTCTACCTACCTGGAGGGCTACACCTTC.

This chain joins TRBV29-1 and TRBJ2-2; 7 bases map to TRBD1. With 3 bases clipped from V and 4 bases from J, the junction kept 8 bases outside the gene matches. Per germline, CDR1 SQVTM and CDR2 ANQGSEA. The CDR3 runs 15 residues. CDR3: CSVEEGGFFTGELFF. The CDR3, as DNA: TGCAGCGTTGAGGAAGGGGGCTTCTTCACCGGGGAGCTGTTTTTT.

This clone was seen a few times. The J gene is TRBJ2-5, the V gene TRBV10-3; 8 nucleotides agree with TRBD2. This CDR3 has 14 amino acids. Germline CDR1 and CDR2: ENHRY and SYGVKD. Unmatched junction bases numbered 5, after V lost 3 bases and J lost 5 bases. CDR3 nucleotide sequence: TGTGCCATCAGTGAATCGGGGGGGCTGGAGACCCAGTACTTC. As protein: CAISESGGLETQYF.

CDR3 region: CAWSGPEGTENTEAFF. The CDR3 DNA follows: TGTGCCTGGAGTGGCCCCGAAGGGACAGAGAACACTGAAGCTTTCTTT. V gene TRBV30 combines with J gene TRBJ1-1, with 7 bases identical to TRBD1. CDR1 and CDR2 from the germline V gene are GTSNPN and SVGIG (reference sequence). V lost 1 base to trimming and J lost 1 base; unmatched junction nucleotides: 9. The CDR3 sequence is 16 residues long.

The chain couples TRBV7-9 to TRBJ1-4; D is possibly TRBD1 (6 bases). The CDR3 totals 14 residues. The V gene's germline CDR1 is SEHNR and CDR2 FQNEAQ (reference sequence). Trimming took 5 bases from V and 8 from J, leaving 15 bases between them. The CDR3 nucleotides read TGTGCCAGCAGCCCCGGACAGCCGACGGAAAAACTGTTTTTT. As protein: CASSPGQPTEKLFF.

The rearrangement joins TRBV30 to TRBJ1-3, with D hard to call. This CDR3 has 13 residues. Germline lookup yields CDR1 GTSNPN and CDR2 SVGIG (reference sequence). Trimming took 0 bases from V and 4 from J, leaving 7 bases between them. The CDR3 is CAWSVGHGNTIYF. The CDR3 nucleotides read TGTGCCTGGAGTGTAGGGCACGGAAACACCATATATTTT.

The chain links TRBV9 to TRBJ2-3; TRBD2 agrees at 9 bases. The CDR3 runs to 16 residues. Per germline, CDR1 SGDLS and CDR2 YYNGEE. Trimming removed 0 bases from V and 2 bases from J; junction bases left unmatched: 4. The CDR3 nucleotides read TGTGCCAGCAGCGTAGCGGCGGGGGGGGCCACAGATACGCAGTATTTT. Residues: CASSVAAGGATDTQYF. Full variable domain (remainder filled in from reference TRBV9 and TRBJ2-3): DSGVTQTPKHLITATGQRVTLRCSPRSGDLSVYWYQQSLDQGLQFLIQYYNGEERAKGNILERFSAQQFPDLHSELNLSSLELGDSALYFCASSVAAGGATDTQYFGPGTRLTVL.

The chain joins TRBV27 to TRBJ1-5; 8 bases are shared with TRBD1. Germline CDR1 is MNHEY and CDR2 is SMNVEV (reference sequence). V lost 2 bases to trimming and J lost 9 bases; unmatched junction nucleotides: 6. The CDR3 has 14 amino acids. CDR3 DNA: TGTGCCAGCAGTTTAGGACAGGGCGAATGGCCCCAGCATTTT. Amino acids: CASSLGQGEWPQHF.

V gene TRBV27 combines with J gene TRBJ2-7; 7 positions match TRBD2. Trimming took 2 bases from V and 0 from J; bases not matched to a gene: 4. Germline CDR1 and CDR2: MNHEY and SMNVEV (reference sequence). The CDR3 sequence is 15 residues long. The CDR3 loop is CASSLSGASSYEQYF. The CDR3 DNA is TGTGCCAGCAGTTTAAGCGGGGCCAGCTCCTACGAGCAGTACTTC.

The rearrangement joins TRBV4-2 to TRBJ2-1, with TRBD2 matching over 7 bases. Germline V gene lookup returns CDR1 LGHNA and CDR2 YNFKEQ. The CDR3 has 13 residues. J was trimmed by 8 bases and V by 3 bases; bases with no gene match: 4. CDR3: CASSQARGDEQFF. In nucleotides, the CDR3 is TGTGCCAGCAGCCAGGCCCGGGGGGATGAGCAGTTCTTC.

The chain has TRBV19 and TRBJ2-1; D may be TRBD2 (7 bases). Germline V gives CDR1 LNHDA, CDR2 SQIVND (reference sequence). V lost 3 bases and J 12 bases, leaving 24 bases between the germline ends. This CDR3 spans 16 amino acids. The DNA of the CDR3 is TGTGCCAGTAGTATTGAGGGAGGGGGTCTCCGAGGTAGGCAGTTCTTC. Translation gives CASSIEGGGLRGRQFF.

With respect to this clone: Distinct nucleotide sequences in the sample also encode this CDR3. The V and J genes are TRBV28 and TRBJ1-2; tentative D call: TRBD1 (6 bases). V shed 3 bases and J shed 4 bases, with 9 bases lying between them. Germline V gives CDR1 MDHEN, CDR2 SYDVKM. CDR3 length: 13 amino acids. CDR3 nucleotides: TGTGCCAGCAGTTTGGGGGGGCGCTATGGCTACACCTTC. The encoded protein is CASSLGGRYGYTF.

In DNA form, the CDR3 reads TGTGCCAGTAGTATTGTGGGGAACTCCTACAATGAGCAGTTCTTC. Translated: CASSIVGNSYNEQFF. This chain connects TRBV19 to TRBJ2-1; D is unclear. The V gene's germline CDR1 is LNHDA and CDR2 SQIVND (reference sequence). Trimming removed 3 bases from V and 0 bases from J, with 9 bases in between. The CDR3 contains 15 residues.